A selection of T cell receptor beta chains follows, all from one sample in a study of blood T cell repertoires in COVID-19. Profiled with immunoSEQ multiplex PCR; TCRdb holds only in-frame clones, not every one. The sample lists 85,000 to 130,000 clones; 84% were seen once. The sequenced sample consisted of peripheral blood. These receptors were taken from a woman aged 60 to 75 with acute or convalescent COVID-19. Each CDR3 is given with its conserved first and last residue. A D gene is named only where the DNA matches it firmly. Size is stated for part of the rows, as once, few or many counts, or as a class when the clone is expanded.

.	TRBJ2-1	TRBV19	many	TGTGCCAGTAGTCCCCAGGGACTCTCCTACAATGAGCAGTTCTTC	CASSPQGLSYNEQFF
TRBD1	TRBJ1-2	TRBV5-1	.	TGCGCCAGCAGCTCGACAGGGAACTATGGCTACACCTTC	CASSSTGNYGYTF
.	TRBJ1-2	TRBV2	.	TGTGCCAGCAGATTACAGGGAAATGGCTACACCTTC	CASRLQGNGYTF
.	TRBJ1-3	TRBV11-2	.	TGTGCCAGCAGCTTACCCCGAAAGGCGGTTTTCTCTGGAAACACCATATATTTT	CASSLPRKAVFSGNTIYF
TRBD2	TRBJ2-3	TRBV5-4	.	TGTGCCAGCAGCCTGCTACGGACTAGCGGGAGTATAGATACGCAGTATTTT	CASSLLRTSGSIDTQYF
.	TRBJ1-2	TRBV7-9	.	TGTGCCAGCAGCTTAGAGGTCAGGGGTCATGGCTACACCTTC	CASSLEVRGHGYTF
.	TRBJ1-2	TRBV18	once	TGTGCCAGCTCACCGGGGCGCAGGTTGGATGGCTACACCTTC	CASSPGRRLDGYTF
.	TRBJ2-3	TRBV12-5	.	TGTGCTAGTGGTTTGGACGGTACTAGCACAGATACGCAGTATTTT	CASGLDGTSTDTQYF
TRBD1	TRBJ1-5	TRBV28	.	TGTGCCAGCGGACGGCCGGGACAGGGGGTTAGTCAGCCCCAGCATTTT	CASGRPGQGVSQPQHF
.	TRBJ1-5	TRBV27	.	TGTGCCAGCAGTTTCGACAGAAATCAGCCCCAGCATTTT	CASSFDRNQPQHF
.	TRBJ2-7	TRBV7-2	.	TGTGCCAGCACCGCTGGCAGGGTTTCCTACGAGCAGTACTTC	CASTAGRVSYEQYF
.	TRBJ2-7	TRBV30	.	TGTGCCTTTAAACAGGGGGGGTACGAGCAGTACTTC	CAFKQGGYEQYF
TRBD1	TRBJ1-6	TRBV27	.	TGTGCCACCAAACAGGGGAGTTCACCCCTCCACTTT	CATKQGSSPLHF
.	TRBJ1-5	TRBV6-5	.	TGTGCCAGCAGTTACTCGGCAGACTATAGCAATCAGCCCCAGCATTTT	CASSYSADYSNQPQHF
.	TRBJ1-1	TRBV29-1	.	TGCAGCGTCAGGGATGAGGTGAACACTGAAGCTTTCTTT	CSVRDEVNTEAFF
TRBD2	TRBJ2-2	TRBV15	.	TGTGCCACCAGCAGGTACAGCGGGGGGAAGACCGGGGAGCTGTTTTTT	CATSRYSGGKTGELFF
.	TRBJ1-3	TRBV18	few	TGTGCCAGCTCACCACCGGCAGGGAGGCTCTCTGGAAACACCATATATTTT	CASSPPAGRLSGNTIYF
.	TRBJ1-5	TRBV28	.	TGTGCCAGCAGTTTACGGGTTAGCAATCAGCCCCAGCATTTT	CASSLRVSNQPQHF
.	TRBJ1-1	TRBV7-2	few	TGTGCCAGCAGCTTATCTGCAGGGAACACTGAAGCTTTCTTT	CASSLSAGNTEAFF
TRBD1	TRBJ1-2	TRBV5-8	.	TGTGCCAGCAGCTCCGGGGACAGGGGATATGGCTACACCTTC	CASSSGDRGYGYTF
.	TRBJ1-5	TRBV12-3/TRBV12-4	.	TGTGCCAGCAGTTTCAGGGGACACCAGCCCCAGCATTTT	CASSFRGHQPQHF
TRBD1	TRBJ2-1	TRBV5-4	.	TGTGCCAGCAGCTTGATGCAGGGGGCGCTCAATGAGCAGTTCTTC	CASSLMQGALNEQFF
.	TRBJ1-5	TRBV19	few	TGTGCCAGTAACCGGGGGTACAATCAGCCCCAGCATTTT	CASNRGYNQPQHF
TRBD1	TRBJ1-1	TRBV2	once	TGTGCCAGCAGTCAGGGGGCGGTGACTGAAGCTTTCTTT	CASSQGAVTEAFF
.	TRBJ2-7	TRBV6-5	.	TGTGCCAGCACCCCCGGGTCTTTTTACGAGCAGTACTTC	CASTPGSFYEQYF
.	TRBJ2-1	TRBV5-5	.	TGTGCCAGCAGCCTAGACGGAAGCTCCTACAATGAGCAGTTCTTC	CASSLDGSSYNEQFF
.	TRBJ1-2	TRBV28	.	TGTGCCAGCAGTTTGCTGTCAGGGTCTGGATATGGCTACACCTTC	CASSLLSGSGYGYTF
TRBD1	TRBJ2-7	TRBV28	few	TGTGCCAGCAGTACCTCCGGGACAGGGCCCTACGAGCAGTACTTC	CASSTSGTGPYEQYF
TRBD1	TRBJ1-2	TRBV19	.	TGTGCCAGTAGTTCCCCGGTGGCAGGGGGCCGTAACTATGGCTACACCTTC	CASSSPVAGGRNYGYTF
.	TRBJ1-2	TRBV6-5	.	TGTGCCAGCAGTACCGACATGGACTATGGCTACACCTTC	CASSTDMDYGYTF
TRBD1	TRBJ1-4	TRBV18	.	TGTGCCAGCTCACCTGAACAGGGGCATAATGAAAAACTGTTTTTT	CASSPEQGHNEKLFF
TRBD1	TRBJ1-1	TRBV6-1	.	TGTGCCAGCAGTGAACACGAGACAGGGACACCTTTCTTT	CASSEHETGTPFF
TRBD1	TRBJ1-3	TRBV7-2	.	TGTGCCAGCAGCTTAGATTCCAGGGGGCGAGGAAACACCATATATTTT	CASSLDSRGRGNTIYF
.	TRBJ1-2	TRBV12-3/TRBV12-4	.	TGTGCCAGCAGTTTAGACATAGGGGATGGCTACACCTTC	CASSLDIGDGYTF
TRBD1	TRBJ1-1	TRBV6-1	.	TGTGCCAGCAGTGAAGCTTGGACAGGGGAAGGCACTGAAGCTTTCTTT	CASSEAWTGEGTEAFF
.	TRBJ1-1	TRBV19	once	TGTGCCACCTCCGGGGGGGGGCGCCTGAACACTGAAGCTTTCTTT	CATSGGGRLNTEAFF
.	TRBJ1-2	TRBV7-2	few	TGTGCCAGCAGCTTAAGATCGGGGTATGGCTACACCTTC	CASSLRSGYGYTF
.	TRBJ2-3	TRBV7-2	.	TGTGCCAGCTCGGGAGGTACAGGGGATACGCAGTATTTT	CASSGGTGDTQYF
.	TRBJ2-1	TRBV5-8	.	TGTGCCAGCAGCCGGACGGGAAATGAGCAGTTCTTC	CASSRTGNEQFF
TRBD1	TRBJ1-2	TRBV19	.	TGTGCCAGTATCGACACAGGGGACTCTAACTATGGCTACACCTTC	CASIDTGDSNYGYTF
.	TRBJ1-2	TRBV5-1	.	TGCGCCAGCAGCTTGGGCGGAGATAACTATGGCTACACCTTC	CASSLGGDNYGYTF
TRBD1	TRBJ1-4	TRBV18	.	TGTGCCAGCTCTCCGGACAGGGCGGCTTATGAAAAACTGTTTTTT	CASSPDRAAYEKLFF
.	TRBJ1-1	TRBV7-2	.	TGTGCCAGCAGCCCAAATGGCAGAATGAACACTGAAGCTTTCTTT	CASSPNGRMNTEAFF
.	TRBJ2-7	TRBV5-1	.	TGCGCCAGCAGCTTGGCCCCCATAGCGGACTACGAGCAGTACTTC	CASSLAPIADYEQYF
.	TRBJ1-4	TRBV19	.	TGTGCCAGTAGTCCGGGTCTTAGGGGTGAAAAACTGTTTTTT	CASSPGLRGEKLFF
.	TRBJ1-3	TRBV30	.	TGTGCCTGGAACCGCGACAGAGGTACTGGAAACACCATATATTTT	CAWNRDRGTGNTIYF
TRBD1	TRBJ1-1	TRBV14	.	TGTGCCAGCAGCCAAGACGACAGGGGGAACACTGAAGCTTTCTTT	CASSQDDRGNTEAFF
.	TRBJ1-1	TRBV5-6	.	TGTGCCAGCAGCTTGGCAGGGGCTATGAACACTGAAGCTTTCTTT	CASSLAGAMNTEAFF
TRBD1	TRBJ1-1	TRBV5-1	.	TGCGCCAGCAGCACCGGACAGGGATCGTTCACTGAAGCTTTCTTT	CASSTGQGSFTEAFF
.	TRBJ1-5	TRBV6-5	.	TGTGCCAGCAGGACCATACAGGGAATGAATCAGCCCCAGCATTTT	CASRTIQGMNQPQHF
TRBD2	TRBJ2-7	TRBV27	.	TGTGCCAGCAGGCCGACTAGCGGGATACTTCAGCAGTACTTC	CASRPTSGILQQYF
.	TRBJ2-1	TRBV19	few	TGTGCCAGTAGTACAAGTGGGGACTCCACGGGCGATGAGCAGTTCTTC	CASSTSGDSTGDEQFF
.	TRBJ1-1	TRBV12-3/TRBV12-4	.	TGTGCCAGCAGTTTGTTCGTCACTGAAGCTTTCTTT	CASSLFVTEAFF
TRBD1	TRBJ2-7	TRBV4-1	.	TGCGCCAGCAGCCCGGACAGGCTTGGGGGTTACGAGCAGTACTTC	CASSPDRLGGYEQYF
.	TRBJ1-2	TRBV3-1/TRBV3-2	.	TGTGCCAGCAATATGCGACAATCAAACTATGGCTACACCTTC	CASNMRQSNYGYTF
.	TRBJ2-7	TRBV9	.	TGTGCCAGCAGCCCATGGGGAGGCGTAACCTACGAGCAGTACTTC	CASSPWGGVTYEQYF
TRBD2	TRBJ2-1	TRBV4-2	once	TGTGCCAGCAGCCCTCGAGGGACTAATAATGATGAGCAGTTCTTC	CASSPRGTNNDEQFF
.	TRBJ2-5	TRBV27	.	TGTGCCAGCGGACGGCTTTGGGCGGGGAACGGGGAGACCCAGTACTTC	CASGRLWAGNGETQYF
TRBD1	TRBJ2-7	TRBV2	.	TGTGCCAGCAGTGTTCAGACAGGGCAAGAGCAGTACTTC	CASSVQTGQEQYF